This T cell receptor beta chain is drawn from a study of T cells after yellow fever vaccination. Study-level information: Preparation used SMART-Seq v4 Ultra Low Input for the low-cell-number fractions. Study results and caveats: Primary-vaccination clones mostly resurfaced post-booster (roughly 97% CD4, roughly 90% CD8).

Germline V CDR1 and CDR2: SGHAT, FQNNGV. This CDR3 spans 13 amino acids. Trimming stripped 0 bases from V and 5 bases from J, with 7 bases between. This clonotype was picked up a small number of times. Its cognate antigen is unknown. TCR cDNA, made by 5'RACE template switching, carried an added universal primer site and UMIs. TCRdb fed the 5' RACE reads into MiXCR, producing one record per CDR3 protein. The sample contains about 170,000 distinct CDR3 sequences, around 10% of which appear only once. This specimen was CD8+ T cells sorted from PBMCs, taken 15 days after the yellow fever booster vaccination. This TCR derives from a man in his late teens or twenties who received the YFV17D yellow fever vaccine. The chain has TRBV11-2 and TRBJ1-1; D uncertain. CDR3 in amino acids: CASSLDLVTEAFF. The DNA of the CDR3 is TGTGCCAGCAGCTTAGATCTGGTGACTGAAGCTTTCTTT.